This T cell receptor (beta chain) was sequenced during a study of cytotoxic CD8 clonotypes in ibrutinib-treated CLL. Across the whole study: Response samples followed a median approximately 13 months of treatment, range 6 to 36.

The protocol was immunoSEQ multiplex PCR, while the TCRdb copy is restricted to in-frame clones and leaves out a portion. The table records around 50,000 clones, about 57% of them present only once. The CDR3 covers 14 residues. CDR1 and CDR2 from the germline V gene are SGHNT and YYREEE (reference sequence). Trimming took off 9 bases at V and 3 bases at J, with 16 bases between the two ends. The receptor comes from a human donor with chronic lymphocytic leukemia. The chain recombines TRBV5-4 with TRBJ2-1; TRBD1 is a possible D gene (5 bases). The sequencing used PBMCs, collected after 24 months of ibrutinib treatment. CDR3 sequence reads: CATKAQGNYNEQFF. The CDR3 DNA sequence: TGTGCCACAAAGGCGCAGGGAAACTACAATGAGCAGTTCTTC.